What follows are 30 T cell receptor beta chains derived from one specimen sequenced in a study of cytotoxic CD8 clonotypes in ibrutinib-treated CLL. Here immunoSEQ multiplex PCR was the method, and the copy in TCRdb shows in-frame clones only, minus some. This table holds over 250,000 clones, around 77% found once. Sequences were derived from PBMCs, sampled at disease progression, from a patient treated with ibrutinib. The receptors originated from a human donor with chronic lymphocytic leukemia.

This clone was observed a single time. V gene TRBV7-9 combines with J gene TRBJ2-3; tentatively, D is TRBD1 (5 bases). The V end was cut by 5 bases, the J end by 5 bases, with 20 bases between. Germline V gene data show CDR1 as SEHNR and CDR2 as FQNEAQ (reference sequence). This CDR3 has 16 residues. The CDR3 is CASSPPTSSDRDTQYF. The CDR3, as DNA: TGTGCCAGCAGCCCCCCGACTTCATCCGACAGAGATACGCAGTATTTT. Full variable domain (outside the CDR3, taken from reference TRBV7-9 and TRBJ2-3): DTGVSQNPRHKITKRGQNVTFRCDPISEHNRLYWYRQTLGQGPEFLTYFQNEAQLEKSRLLSDRFSAERPKGSFSTLEIQRTEQGDSAMYLCASSPPTSSDRDTQYFGPGTRLTVL.

The V gene is TRBV2, the J gene TRBJ2-5, with D tentatively TRBD1 (5 bases). The CDR3 extends over 13 amino acids. Germline-derived CDR1 and CDR2 are SNHLY and FYNNEI. Trimming cost V 6 bases and J 5 bases, with 13 bases left between them. CDR3 sequence: CASSTGYGETQYF. The CDR3 DNA reads TGTGCCAGCAGCACAGGTTACGGGGAGACCCAGTACTTC.

This sequence joins TRBV9 and TRBJ2-1; D unresolved. This CDR3 contains 17 residues. V lost 1 base and J 0 bases, leaving 14 bases between the germline ends. Germline assignment: CDR1 SGDLS and CDR2 YYNGEE. DNA of the CDR3: TGTGCCAGCAGCGTATCGAGACTGCTTAGCTCCTACAATGAGCAGTTCTTC. It codes for CASSVSRLLSSYNEQFF.

Written as DNA, the CDR3 is TGCAGCGTTGAAATTGCGGGGGGGACCCACACAGATACGCAGTATTTT. Translating it yields CSVEIAGGTHTDTQYF. This chain links TRBV29-1 with TRBJ2-3, with TRBD2 matching over 9 bases. J lost 2 bases, V lost 2 bases, and 8 bases had no gene match. Germline assignment: CDR1 SQVTM and CDR2 ANQGSEA. The CDR3 is 16 amino acids.

The chain uses TRBV5-8 and TRBJ2-4, with 7 bases matching TRBD2. Losses at the gene ends were 4 bases for V and 8 bases for J; bases not matched to a gene: 18. CDR3 size: 17 residues. CDR1 SGHTS and CDR2 YDEGEE come from the germline V gene. The CDR3 bases are TGTGCCAGCAGCCACCGGGGGGTGGTACGGTTCGGATACATTCAGTACTTC. The encoded protein is CASSHRGVVRFGYIQYF.

The J gene is TRBJ1-2, the V gene TRBV4-1, with D hard to call. Looked up from germline, CDR1 is MGHRA and CDR2 is YSYEKL. V lost 3 bases to trimming and J lost 2 bases, with 10 bases between them. The length of the CDR3 is 14 residues. The CDR3 sequence: CASSHGGGNYGYTF. CDR3 sequence (DNA): TGCGCCAGCAGCCACGGAGGCGGGAACTATGGCTACACCTTC.

This chain links TRBV4-3 with TRBJ2-1, with 9 bases fitting TRBD2. This CDR3 contains 17 residues. Germline loops: CDR1 LGHNA, CDR2 YSLEER. The V segment lost 0 bases and the J segment 6 bases; nucleotides outside the gene matches: 9. The CDR3 is CASSQDVSGSWVNEQFF. Here the CDR3 DNA reads TGCGCCAGCAGCCAAGATGTTAGCGGGAGCTGGGTCAATGAGCAGTTCTTC.

The chain has TRBV27 and TRBJ2-3, with D uncertain. Germline CDR1 reads MNHEY; CDR2 reads SMNVEV (reference sequence). The V and J ends lost 5 bases and 0 bases respectively, with 6 bases between them. CDR3 size: 13 residues. The CDR3 sequence is CASSHPSTDTQYF. The CDR3 DNA sequence: TGTGCCAGCAGTCACCCTAGCACAGATACGCAGTATTTT.

J is TRBJ1-2 and V is TRBV20-1; no definite D call. The V gene's germline CDR1 is DFQATT and CDR2 SNEGSKA (reference sequence). The CDR3 loop spans 11 amino acids. V was shortened by 6 bases and J by 4 bases, with 9 bases between the two germline ends. The CDR3 reads CSAQDFYGYTF. The CDR3 DNA sequence: TGCAGTGCACAAGATTTCTATGGCTACACCTTC.

The chain is built from TRBV4-3 and TRBJ1-2; no clear D gene. CDR3 length: 14 amino acids. CDR1 LGHNA and CDR2 YSLEER come from the germline V gene. V dropped 0 bases and J dropped 8 bases, with 13 bases sitting between them. In DNA form, the CDR3 reads TGCGCCAGCAGCCAAGATTCAGGCCTCCCGGGCTACACCTTC. It specifies CASSQDSGLPGYTF.

This clone has a handful of counts. V gene TRBV6-5 combines with J gene TRBJ2-5; TRBD2 matches at 7 bases. V gave up 6 bases and J gave up 1 base; unmatched junction bases: 8. The CDR3 is 15 residues long. Germline CDR1 and CDR2: MNHEY and SVGAGI. The CDR3 here is CASRWSGDPQETQYF. The CDR3 bases are TGTGCCAGCAGGTGGAGCGGGGACCCCCAAGAGACCCAGTACTTC.

This chain joins TRBV29-1 and TRBJ1-5; TRBD1 is a possible D gene (6 bases). Germline-derived CDR1 and CDR2 are SQVTM and ANQGSEA. V was pared by 4 bases and J by 3 bases, with 10 bases between. The length of the CDR3 is 13 residues. CDR3 loop: CSVGGGHNQPQHF. DNA of the CDR3: TGCAGCGTTGGAGGGGGGCACAATCAGCCCCAGCATTTT.

The rearrangement joins TRBV5-1 to TRBJ1-5, with TRBD1 matching over 10 bases. This CDR3 is built from 17 residues. From germline, CDR1 is SGHRS and CDR2 YFSETQ. The V segment lost 4 bases and the J segment 2 bases; nucleotides outside the gene matches: 9. CDR3 sequence: CASSPHPGQGRNQPQHF. The CDR3, as DNA: TGCGCCAGCAGCCCTCACCCGGGACAGGGGCGCAATCAGCCCCAGCATTTT.

This clone has more than one count but fewer than ten. This rearrangement joins TRBV6-5 to TRBJ2-7; 7 bases are a match to TRBD2. This CDR3 has 12 residues. Germline CDR1 is MNHEY and CDR2 is SVGAGI. Trimming took 6 bases from V and 4 from J; bases not matched to a gene: 3. The CDR3 is CASRAGVYEQYF. CDR3 nucleotides: TGTGCCAGCAGGGCGGGAGTTTACGAGCAGTACTTC.

The genes are TRBV2 and TRBJ2-3; no reliable D call. Trimming took 7 bases from V and 5 from J, leaving 16 bases between them. The CDR3 loop spans 14 amino acids. Germline V gene sequence: CDR1 SNHLY, CDR2 FYNNEI. The CDR3: CASILDRVGDTQYF. CDR3 DNA sequence: TGTGCCAGCATACTCGATAGGGTGGGAGATACGCAGTATTTT.

The chain carries TRBV18 and TRBJ1-3; no firm D call. Germline loops: CDR1 KGHSH, CDR2 LQKENI. Trimming pared 6 bases from V and 4 bases from J, leaving 22 bases between. The CDR3 sequence is 17 residues long. CDR3 amino acids: CASSPISAEYAGNTIYF. For the CDR3, the DNA is TGTGCCAGCTCCCCAATTTCCGCAGAATATGCAGGAAACACCATATATTTT.

This clone has only a few counts. CDR3 coding DNA: TGCGCCAGCAGCTCCATGGGGAGTGAGCAGTTCTTC. It encodes CASSSMGSEQFF. The chain uses TRBV5-1 and TRBJ2-1; tentative D call: TRBD2 (5 bases). Germline V gene lookup returns CDR1 SGHRS and CDR2 YFSETQ. V lost 3 bases to trimming and J lost 9 bases, with 10 bases between them. There are 12 residues in the CDR3.

This clone was seen just once. J is TRBJ1-2 and V is TRBV5-6, with no clear D. CDR1 is SGHDT, CDR2 YYEEEE, per germline. This CDR3 contains 12 residues. With 2 bases removed from V and 2 bases from J, the gap between germline ends came to 4 bases. The CDR3 DNA reads TGTGCCAGCAGCTTTCGAAACTATGGCTACACCTTC. Protein sequence: CASSFRNYGYTF.

V gene TRBV28 combines with J gene TRBJ2-7; 8 nucleotides align to TRBD1. The germline gives CDR1 MDHEN, CDR2 SYDVKM. Unmatched junction bases numbered 17, after V lost 4 bases and J lost 6 bases. This CDR3 region has 17 residues. CDR3 amino acids: CASSSRGPQGALGEQYF. The DNA for the CDR3 is TGTGCCAGCAGTTCCCGAGGTCCTCAGGGGGCCCTTGGCGAGCAGTACTTC.

This rearrangement joins TRBV18 to TRBJ2-7; TRBD2 matches 9 bases. The germline gives CDR1 KGHSH, CDR2 LQKENI. CDR3 length: 15 amino acids. Trimming at V came to 5 bases and at J to 2 bases, leaving 7 bases not matched to a gene. The CDR3 sequence: CASSTLAGKPYEQYF. Written as DNA, the CDR3 is TGTGCCAGCTCAACCCTAGCGGGAAAGCCCTACGAGCAGTACTTC.

This clone was recorded only once. DNA for the CDR3: TGTGCCAGCAGCTTGCGGGGCTCTGAAGCTTTCTTT. Residues: CASSLRGSEAFF. The chain uses TRBV7-8 and TRBJ1-1; TRBD1 is a possible D gene (5 bases). This CDR3 has 12 residues. Germline V lookup: CDR1 SGHVS, CDR2 FQNEAQ. Trimming took off 3 bases at V and 6 bases at J, with 8 bases between the two ends.

Notes on this clone: The sample holds other DNA sequences that translate to the same CDR3. This sequence joins TRBV4-3 and TRBJ2-7; a weak D match, TRBD1 (5 bases). The germline V gene has CDR1 LGHNA and CDR2 YSLEER. The V end was cut by 1 base, the J end by 4 bases, with 11 bases between. There are 14 residues in the CDR3. CDR3 residues: CASSQGTSGYEQYF. Here the CDR3 DNA reads TGCGCCAGCAGCCAAGGGACATCCGGATACGAGCAGTACTTC.

The chain employs TRBV29-1 and TRBJ2-1, with 12 positions matching TRBD2. Per the germline V gene, CDR1 is SQVTM and CDR2 is ANQGSEA. The CDR3 totals 13 residues. The J segment lost 8 bases and the V segment lost 7 bases, leaving 6 bases of the junction unmatched. CDR3 DNA: TGCAGCGCGACTAGCGGGGGTTCAGATGAGCAGTTCTTC. As protein: CSATSGGSDEQFF.

This rearrangement joins TRBV29-1 to TRBJ1-1; D perhaps matches TRBD1 (6 bases). The ends were cut back, 3 bases at V and 1 base at J, with 12 bases in the middle. The CDR3 is made up of 14 amino acids. Germline CDR1 reads SQVTM; CDR2 reads ANQGSEA. The CDR3 loop reads CSVEEGGTNTEAFF. Here the CDR3 DNA reads TGCAGCGTTGAGGAAGGGGGTACGAACACTGAAGCTTTCTTT.

The table lists this clone with a count of one. The chain combines TRBV6-1 with TRBJ2-3, with TRBD2 matching over 12 bases. The CDR3 loop spans 15 amino acids. V dropped 6 bases and J dropped 4; count of bases not matched to a gene: 5. From germline, CDR1 is MNHNS and CDR2 SASEGT. The CDR3 protein is CASRLTSGGSDTQYF. The CDR3 bases are TGTGCCAGCAGACTCACTAGCGGGGGGTCAGATACGCAGTATTTT.

This clone has a single count. The chain couples TRBV7-9 to TRBJ2-1, with 8 bases fitting TRBD1. The CDR3 contains 15 residues. V was clipped by 5 bases and J by 0 bases; unmatched bases: 3. CDR1 is SEHNR and CDR2 is FQNEAQ in the germline V gene (reference sequence). CDR3: CASSRTGSSYNEQFF. CDR3 bases: TGTGCCAGCAGCCGGACAGGGAGCTCCTACAATGAGCAGTTCTTC.

This clone came up once. The chain carries TRBV7-2 and TRBJ2-3, with D perhaps being TRBD1 or TRBD2 (6 bases each). Per the germline V gene, CDR1 is SGHTA and CDR2 is FQGNSA. V was shortened by 3 bases and J by 0 bases, with 13 bases between the two germline ends. The CDR3 is 16 residues long. The CDR3 spells CASSFSPGASTDTQYF. The CDR3 DNA reads TGTGCCAGCAGCTTCTCTCCGGGGGCCAGCACAGATACGCAGTATTTT.

The rearrangement links TRBV5-4 to TRBJ1-4; 7 bases agree with TRBD1. This CDR3 is 16 amino acids long. Looked up from germline, CDR1 is SGHNT and CDR2 is YYREEE (reference sequence). After removal of 4 bases from V and 0 bases from J, the junction contained 6 bases not matched to a gene. In DNA form, the CDR3 reads TGTGCCAGCAGCCGAGGACAGGCTGCAACTAATGAAAAACTGTTTTTT. Residues: CASSRGQAATNEKLFF. Supplemented by reference TRBV5-4 and TRBJ1-4, the full variable domain reads ETGVTQSPTHLIKTRGQQVTLRCSSQSGHNTVSWYQQALGQGPQFIFQYYREEENGRGNFPPRFSGLQFPNYSSELNVNALELDDSALYLCASSRGQAATNEKLFFGSGTQLSVL.

Only a few counts were recorded for this clone. The rearrangement joins TRBV18 to TRBJ1-3, with 12 bases identical to TRBD1. The CDR3 is 19 amino acids. Unmatched junction bases numbered 10, after V lost 4 bases and J lost 0 bases. Germline CDR1 KGHSH, CDR2 LQKENI. Written as DNA, the CDR3 is TGTGCCAGCTCACACCGTGGGACAGGGGGCGCCGACTCTGGAAACACCATATATTTT. This encodes CASSHRGTGGADSGNTIYF.

The J gene is TRBJ2-7, the V gene TRBV27, with 7 nucleotides matching TRBD2. The CDR3 loop spans 13 amino acids. V was pared by 6 bases and J by 1 base, with 3 bases of the junction left unmatched. Germline CDR1 reads MNHEY; CDR2 reads SMNVEV (reference sequence). The CDR3 region is CASRRAGSYEQYF. In DNA form, the CDR3 reads TGTGCCAGCAGGCGAGCGGGGTCCTACGAGCAGTACTTC.